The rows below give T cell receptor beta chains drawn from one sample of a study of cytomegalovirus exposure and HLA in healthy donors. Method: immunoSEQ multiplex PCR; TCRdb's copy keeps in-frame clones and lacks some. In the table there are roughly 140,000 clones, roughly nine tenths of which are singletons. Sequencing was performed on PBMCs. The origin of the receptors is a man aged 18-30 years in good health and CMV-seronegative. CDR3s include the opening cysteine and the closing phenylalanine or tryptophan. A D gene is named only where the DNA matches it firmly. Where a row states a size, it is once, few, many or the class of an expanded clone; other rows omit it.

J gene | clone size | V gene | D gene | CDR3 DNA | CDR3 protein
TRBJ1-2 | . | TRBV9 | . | TGTGCCAGCAGCGTTTCACCGACAGGCAACTATGGCTACACCTTC | CASSVSPTGNYGYTF
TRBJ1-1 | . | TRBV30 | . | TGTGCCTGGAGTGTACTCACTGACACTGAAGCTTTCTTT | CAWSVLTDTEAFF
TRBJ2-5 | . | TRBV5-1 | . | TGCGCCAGCAGCGCCACTGAAAGAGAGACCCAGTACTTC | CASSATERETQYF
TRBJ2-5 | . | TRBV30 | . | TGTGCCTGGAGGGAAAAAGGGACATCGGCGGGCCAGTACTTC | CAWREKGTSAGQYF
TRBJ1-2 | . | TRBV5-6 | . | TGTGCCAGCGGCCTAAATTTTGGACAGAAGGTCTACTATGGCTACACCTTC | CASGLNFGQKVYYGYTF
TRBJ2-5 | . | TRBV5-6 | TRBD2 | TGTGCCAGCAGCTTGGAGACTAGCGGCAAGCGCCAAGAGACCCAGTACTTC | CASSLETSGKRQETQYF
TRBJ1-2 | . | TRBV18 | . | TGTGCCAGCTCATCCAAGCCCGGGGGAGAATTCGATGGCTACACCTTC | CASSSKPGGEFDGYTF
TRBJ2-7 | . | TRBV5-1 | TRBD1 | TGCGCCAGCCGCCTCGCCCGGGACAGAGCGGAGGAGCAGTACTTC | CASRLARDRAEEQYF
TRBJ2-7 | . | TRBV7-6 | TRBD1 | TGTGCCAGCGGTGACAGGGTTCGGTCCGAGCAGTACTTC | CASGDRVRSEQYF
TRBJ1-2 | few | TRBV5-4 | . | TGTGCCAGCAGCCCGGAGGCGAATAACTATGGCTACACCTTC | CASSPEANNYGYTF
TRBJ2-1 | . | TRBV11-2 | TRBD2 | TGTGCCAGCAGCTTAGTGGGCCCCTGGGGCGGGAGGCACAATGAGCAGTTCTTC | CASSLVGPWGGRHNEQFF
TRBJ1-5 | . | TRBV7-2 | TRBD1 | TGTGCCAGCAGCCCTACAGGGGGGAATCAGCCCCAGCATTTT | CASSPTGGNQPQHF
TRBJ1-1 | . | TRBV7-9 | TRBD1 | TGTGCCAGCAGCCTCCAAGGACAGGGGAACACTGAAGCTTTCTTT | CASSLQGQGNTEAFF
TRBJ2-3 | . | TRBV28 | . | TGTGCCAGCAGTTCGGGTGATCCGGATACGCAGTATTTT | CASSSGDPDTQYF
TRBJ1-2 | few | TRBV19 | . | TGTGCCAGTATGGGGGGGCCCTACGGCTACACCTTC | CASMGGPYGYTF
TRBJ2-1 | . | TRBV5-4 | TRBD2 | TGTGCCAGCAGCTTAGGGACTAGCGGGAGCGATGAGCAGTTCTTC | CASSLGTSGSDEQFF
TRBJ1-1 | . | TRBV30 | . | TGTGCCTGGAGCTACAGGGCAGACACTGAAGCTTTCTTT | CAWSYRADTEAFF
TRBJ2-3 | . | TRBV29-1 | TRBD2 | TGCAGCGTTGAAGTTGGCGGGGGGTCTTTCACAGATACGCAGTATTTT | CSVEVGGGSFTDTQYF
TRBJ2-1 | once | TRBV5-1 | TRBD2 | TGCGCCAGCAGCCTCCCGGGGGGGGGCCCCCTCGATGAGCAGTTCTTC | CASSLPGGGPLDEQFF
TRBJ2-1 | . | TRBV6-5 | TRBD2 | TGTGCCAGCAGGTACCGGGAGGGCGCCTACAATGAGCAGTTCTTC | CASRYREGAYNEQFF
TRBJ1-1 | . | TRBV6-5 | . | TGTGCCAGCAGTTACTCGGGGGAGGGGGGTTTCGCTTTCTTT | CASSYSGEGGFAFF
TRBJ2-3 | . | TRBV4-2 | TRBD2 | TGTGCCAGCAGCCAGACTAGCGGGAGGTCGGCAGATACGCAGTATTTT | CASSQTSGRSADTQYF
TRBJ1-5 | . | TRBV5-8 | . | TGTGCCAGCAGCTTGATCCTGTCGGTTAGCAATCAGCCCCAGCATTTT | CASSLILSVSNQPQHF
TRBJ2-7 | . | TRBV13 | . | TGTGCCAGCAGCCCAAGCCAGCAGGGTGCCCCCTACTACGAGCAGTACTTC | CASSPSQQGAPYYEQYF
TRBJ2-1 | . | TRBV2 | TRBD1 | TGTGCCAGCAGCCCTACAGGGGGTGCTGAGCAGTTCTTC | CASSPTGGAEQFF
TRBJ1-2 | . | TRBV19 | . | TGTGCCAGTAGGGACAGACCTTATGGCTACACCTTC | CASRDRPYGYTF
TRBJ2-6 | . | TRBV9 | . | TGTGCCAGCAGCGCCACCCAACAGGGTACGGGGGCCAACGTCCTGACTTTC | CASSATQQGTGANVLTF
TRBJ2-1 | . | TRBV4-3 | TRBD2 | TGCGCCAGCAGCCAAGGGACTAGCGGATTTAAAGATAAGCAGTTCTTC | CASSQGTSGFKDKQFF
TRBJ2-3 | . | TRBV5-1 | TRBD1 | TGCGCCAGCAGCTACCGGACAGGGGAGACAGATACGCAGTATTTT | CASSYRTGETDTQYF
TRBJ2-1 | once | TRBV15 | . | TGTGCCACCAGCAGAGACTTACGACTGGCATTGTGGGAGCAGTTCTTC | CATSRDLRLALWEQFF
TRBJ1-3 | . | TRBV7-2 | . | TGTGCCAGCAGCTTAGATCAGGTCCACTCTGGAAACACCATATATTTT | CASSLDQVHSGNTIYF
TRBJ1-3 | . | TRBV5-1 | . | TGCGCCAGCAGCTCTGTAGGCTGGAGTGCCCTCTCTGGAAACACCATATATTTT | CASSSVGWSALSGNTIYF
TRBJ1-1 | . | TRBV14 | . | TGTGCCAGCAGCCAGGACGGGGGTGGGGGAACTGAAGCTTTCTTT | CASSQDGGGGTEAFF
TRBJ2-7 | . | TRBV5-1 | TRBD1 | TGCGCCAGCAGTACAGGGGGAACCTACGAGCAGTACTTC | CASSTGGTYEQYF
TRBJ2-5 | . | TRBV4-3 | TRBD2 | TGCGCCAGCAGCCAGGGACGGGAGGATGTGGACCAAGAGACCCAGTACTTC | CASSQGREDVDQETQYF
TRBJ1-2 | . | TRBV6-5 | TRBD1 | TGTGCCAGCAGTCTTACCCGGACAGGGTTCTATGGCTACACCTTC | CASSLTRTGFYGYTF
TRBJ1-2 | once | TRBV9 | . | TGTGCCAGCAGCGTAGGGCAGACATTGGGGGCCGGCTACACCTTC | CASSVGQTLGAGYTF
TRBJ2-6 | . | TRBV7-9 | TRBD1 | TGTGCCAGCAGCTTAGGTGCAGGGGGCTTCTCTGGGGCCAACGTCCTGACTTTC | CASSLGAGGFSGANVLTF
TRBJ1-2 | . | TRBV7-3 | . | TGTGCCAGCAGCCCAGGGCCCCCCTATGGCTACACCTTC | CASSPGPPYGYTF
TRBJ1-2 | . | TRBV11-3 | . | TGTGCCAGCAGCCACCCTCGAGTAAACAGGGAACAGGGACCGGGCTACACCTTC | CASSHPRVNREQGPGYTF
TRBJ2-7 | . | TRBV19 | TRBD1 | TGTGCCAGTAGCGGGAACAGGGGGGACGTAGACGAGCAGTACTTC | CASSGNRGDVDEQYF
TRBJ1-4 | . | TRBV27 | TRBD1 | TGTGCCAGCAGTTCCCTCCGGGACAGGGGGCCCCATGAAAAACTGTTTTTT | CASSSLRDRGPHEKLFF
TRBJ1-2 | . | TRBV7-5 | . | TGTGTCAGAAGCTTAAAACGCCAGGGGGTCCCTTACTATGGCTACACCTTC | CVRSLKRQGVPYYGYTF
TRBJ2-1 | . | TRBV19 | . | TGTGCCAGTAAGAGGGATGCCTCCTACAATGAGCAGTTCTTC | CASKRDASYNEQFF
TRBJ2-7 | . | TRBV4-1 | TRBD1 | TGCGCCAGCAGCCAAGATATTGGACAGGGGGCTGCTACTGTCTCCTACGAGCAGTACTTC | CASSQDIGQGAATVSYEQYF
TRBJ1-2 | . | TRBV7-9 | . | TGTGCCAGCAGCGGCGAGACAGGATCTTCTGGCTACACCTTC | CASSGETGSSGYTF
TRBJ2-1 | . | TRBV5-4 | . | TGTGCCAGCAGCTTGGCCGGTGTACTTAAAAACAATGAGCAGTTCTTC | CASSLAGVLKNNEQFF
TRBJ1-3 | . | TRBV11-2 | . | TGTGCCAGCAGCTCGATCAGGGGACGAAACACCATATATTTT | CASSSIRGRNTIYF
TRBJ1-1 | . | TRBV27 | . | TGTGCCAGCAGTCCCCTTCTGGGAGAAAACACTGAAGCTTTCTTT | CASSPLLGENTEAFF
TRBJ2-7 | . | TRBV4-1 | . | TGCGCCAGCAGCCAAGAAAGTCCTGGGACTGCCGGGACCTACGAGCAGTACTTC | CASSQESPGTAGTYEQYF
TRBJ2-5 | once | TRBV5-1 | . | TGCGCCAGCAGCTTGTTGGGCGGGGTCCTGAACTTC | CASSLLGGVLNF
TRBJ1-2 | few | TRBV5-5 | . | TGTGCCAGCAGCCGTTCCTCGGGACTGATTAACTATGGCTACACCTTC | CASSRSSGLINYGYTF
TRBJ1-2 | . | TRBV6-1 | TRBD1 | TGTGCCAGCAGTGCCTTACCGGGACAGGGAAGTTATGGCTACACCTTC | CASSALPGQGSYGYTF
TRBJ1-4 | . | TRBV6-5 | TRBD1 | TGTGCCAGCAGTCCACAACGACAGGGTTACGAAAAACTGTTTTTT | CASSPQRQGYEKLFF
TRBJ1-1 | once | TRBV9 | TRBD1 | TGTGCCAGCAGCGTAGGGTTGCCAGGGGGATACGGAGTGAACACTGAAGCTTTCTTT | CASSVGLPGGYGVNTEAFF
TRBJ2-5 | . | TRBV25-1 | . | TGTGCCAGCAGTGAAGGGGTGACAGCGAGGGGGGAGACCCAGTACTTC | CASSEGVTARGETQYF
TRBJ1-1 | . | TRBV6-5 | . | TGTGCCAGCAGTTACTCGGTGGCAGGTTTAAACACTGAAGCTTTCTTT | CASSYSVAGLNTEAFF